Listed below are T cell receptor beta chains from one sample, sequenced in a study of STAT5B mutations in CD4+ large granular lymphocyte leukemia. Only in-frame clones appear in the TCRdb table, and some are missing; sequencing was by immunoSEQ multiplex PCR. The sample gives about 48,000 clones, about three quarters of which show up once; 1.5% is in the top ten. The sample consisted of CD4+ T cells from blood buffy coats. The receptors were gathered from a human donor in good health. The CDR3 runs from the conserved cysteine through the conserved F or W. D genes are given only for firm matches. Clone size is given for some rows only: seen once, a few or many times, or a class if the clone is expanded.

CDR3: CAWSVGGGGSSTDTQYF; DNA: TGTGCCTGGAGTGTAGGTGGGGGCGGTTCTAGCACAGATACGCAGTATTTT; size: .; J: TRBJ2-3; V: TRBV30; D: .
CDR3: CASRLGLNTGELFF; DNA: TGTGCCAGCAGGTTAGGGTTGAACACCGGGGAGCTGTTTTTT; size: .; J: TRBJ2-2; V: TRBV7-3; D: .
CDR3: CASSESRDGSPLHF; DNA: TGCGCCAGCAGTGAGTCCAGGGACGGATCACCCCTCCACTTT; size: .; J: TRBJ1-6; V: TRBV10-2; D: .
CDR3: CASSVTGGNQPQHF; DNA: TGTGCCAGTAGTGTGACAGGGGGCAATCAGCCCCAGCATTTT; size: few; J: TRBJ1-5; V: TRBV19; D: TRBD1
CDR3: CASSRPGLGNYEQYF; DNA: TGTGCCAGCAGCCGGCCGGGACTAGGGAACTACGAGCAGTACTTC; size: .; J: TRBJ2-7; V: TRBV6-5; D: TRBD2
CDR3: CASSPPAGMNTEAFF; DNA: TGTGCCAGCAGCCCACCGGCGGGAATGAACACTGAAGCTTTCTTT; size: .; J: TRBJ1-1; V: TRBV28; D: .
CDR3: CASSLQVSQPQHF; DNA: TGTGCCAGCAGTTTACAGGTCTCTCAGCCCCAGCATTTT; size: .; J: TRBJ1-5; V: TRBV28; D: .
CDR3: CASSDTLGSSNYGYTF; DNA: TGTGCCAGCAGTGACACATTGGGGAGTTCTAACTATGGCTACACCTTC; size: .; J: TRBJ1-2; V: TRBV25-1; D: .
CDR3: CASRPGGAYNEQFF; DNA: TGTGCCAGCCGACCGGGGGGAGCCTACAATGAGCAGTTCTTC; size: .; J: TRBJ2-1; V: TRBV2; D: TRBD2
CDR3: CSTTQGAHTEAFF; DNA: TGCAGCACCACCCAGGGGGCGCACACTGAAGCTTTCTTT; size: few; J: TRBJ1-1; V: TRBV29-1; D: TRBD1
CDR3: CASGLLETQYF; DNA: TGTGCCAGCGGTCTATTAGAGACCCAGTACTTC; size: .; J: TRBJ2-5; V: TRBV2; D: .
CDR3: CASSLQSKMNTEAFF; DNA: TGTGCCAGCAGCTTACAAAGTAAAATGAACACTGAAGCTTTCTTT; size: few; J: TRBJ1-1; V: TRBV11-1; D: .
CDR3: CASSSSGGLGQPQHF; DNA: TGTGCCAGCAGCTCCTCGGGGGGGCTCGGTCAGCCCCAGCATTTT; size: .; J: TRBJ1-5; V: TRBV7-2; D: .
CDR3: CASSGVAGNQPQHF; DNA: TGTGCCAGCAGTGGTGTGGCGGGTAATCAGCCCCAGCATTTT; size: .; J: TRBJ1-5; V: TRBV2; D: .
CDR3: CASREWGATNTEAFF; DNA: TGTGCCAGCAGGGAATGGGGGGCGACGAACACTGAAGCTTTCTTT; size: few; J: TRBJ1-1; V: TRBV28; D: .
CDR3: CASSSSELSNYGYTF; DNA: TGTGCCAGTAGTAGCTCGGAGCTTTCTAACTATGGCTACACCTTC; size: .; J: TRBJ1-2; V: TRBV19; D: .
CDR3: CAATGDSGNTIYF; DNA: TGTGCCGCGACGGGGGACTCTGGAAACACCATATATTTT; size: .; J: TRBJ1-3; V: TRBV6-1; D: .
CDR3: CASSEAAGRGNSPLHF; DNA: TGTGCCAGCAGTGAAGCCGCGGGTCGCGGTAATTCACCCCTCCACTTT; size: .; J: TRBJ1-6; V: TRBV6-1; D: .
CDR3: CASSATRDSPRLYF; DNA: TGTGCCAGTAGTGCCACCCGGGACAGTCCCCGCCTTTACTTC; size: .; J: TRBJ2-4; V: TRBV19; D: TRBD1
CDR3: CASDGGGREAFF; DNA: TGTGCCAGCGATGGGGGTGGGAGGGAAGCTTTCTTT; size: .; J: TRBJ1-1; V: TRBV28; D: .
CDR3: CASSLVTGGGYTF; DNA: TGTGCCAGCAGTTTAGTTACAGGGGGTGGCTACACCTTC; size: .; J: TRBJ1-2; V: TRBV28; D: TRBD1
CDR3: CASSCNQPQHF; DNA: TGTGCCAGCAGTTGCAATCAGCCCCAGCATTTT; size: .; J: TRBJ1-5; V: TRBV25-1; D: .
CDR3: CASSPISGGDTDTQYF; DNA: TGTGCCAGCTCGCCAATTAGCGGGGGTGACACAGATACGCAGTATTTT; size: .; J: TRBJ2-3; V: TRBV18; D: TRBD2
CDR3: CASSPWDVNSSYNEQFF; DNA: TGTGCCAGCAGCCCATGGGACGTGAACAGCTCCTACAATGAGCAGTTCTTC; size: .; J: TRBJ2-1; V: TRBV7-6; D: .
CDR3: CASSVAKGGGTQYF; DNA: TGTGCCAGCAGCGTAGCTAAGGGAGGAGGGACCCAGTACTTC; size: .; J: TRBJ2-5; V: TRBV9; D: .